Below, 26 T cell receptor beta chains from the same sample are listed, as sequenced in a study of blood T cells in healthy people across ages. Through a sample-barcoded 5' primer and a J-beta primer mix, a second PCR was run for roughly 7 to 11 cycles. MiXCR, run by TCRdb on the 5' RACE reads, gives a single entry per CDR3 protein. This sample has roughly 1.4 million distinct CDR3 sequences; approximately 59% occur once, and the top ten carry roughly 6.3%. Sequenced input: blood. These receptor sequences come from a man aged 18 to 29 in good health.

The chain is built from TRBV20-1 and TRBJ2-5, with 8 bases lining up with TRBD1. The V and J ends lost 6 bases and 11 bases, in that order; junction bases with no gene match: 11. CDR3 length equals 12 residues. The V gene's germline CDR1 is DFQATT and CDR2 SNEGSKA (reference sequence). CDR3 DNA: TGCAGTGCCGGGACAGGAGCGCGTGAGCAGTACTTC. It translates to CSAGTGAREQYF.

The genes are TRBV5-6 and TRBJ1-2, with no clear D. Germline CDR1 is SGHDT and CDR2 is YYEEEE. This CDR3 comprises 14 residues. The ends were cut back, 0 bases at V and 6 bases at J, with 12 bases in the middle. The CDR3 here is CASSLDVWGDGYTF. The CDR3 coding sequence is TGTGCCAGCAGCTTGGATGTTTGGGGTGATGGCTACACCTTC.

The chain recombines TRBV12-3 or TRBV12-4 with TRBJ2-6; 7 bases are a match to TRBD1. V trimming: 7 bases; J trimming: 3 bases; junction bases outside the gene matches: 6. CDR3 length equals 15 residues. CDR3 nucleotide sequence: TGTGCCAGCACCCGGGACAGCCTTGGGGCCAACGTCCTGACTTTC. It translates to CASTRDSLGANVLTF.

This clonotype came up a few times. The rearrangement uses TRBV20-1 and TRBJ2-1, with D tentatively TRBD2 (6 bases). This CDR3 has 14 residues. V dropped 0 bases and J dropped 10 bases, with 16 bases sitting between them. Germline CDR1 DFQATT, CDR2 SNEGSKA (reference sequence). The CDR3 reads CSARDRYGGSEQFF. The CDR3 DNA reads TGCAGTGCTAGAGATCGGTACGGGGGATCCGAGCAGTTCTTC.

This clonotype was picked up a small number of times. The V and J genes are TRBV7-9 and TRBJ2-7; TRBD2 might be the D (5 bases). This CDR3 is 14 amino acids long. CDR1 and CDR2 (germline): SEHNR, FQNEAQ (reference sequence). Trimming took off 3 bases at V and 3 bases at J, with 12 bases between the two ends. The CDR3 DNA follows: TGTGCCAGCAGCTTCTCCGGGAAACACTACGAGCAGTACTTC. Translated: CASSFSGKHYEQYF.

CDR3 region: CASSQQGGENYGYTF. The CDR3 DNA sequence: TGCGCCAGCAGCCAACAGGGGGGGGAGAACTATGGCTACACCTTC. The chain joins TRBV4-1 to TRBJ1-2; 7 positions match TRBD1. From germline, CDR1 is MGHRA and CDR2 YSYEKL. The CDR3 is 15 residues long. After removal of 2 bases from V and 2 bases from J, the junction contained 5 bases not matched to a gene.

This chain links TRBV11-2 with TRBJ2-5; tentatively, D is TRBD2 (7 bases). Per germline, CDR1 SGHAT and CDR2 FQNNGV. V lost 5 bases and J 11 bases, leaving 21 bases between the germline ends. The CDR3 consists of 14 residues. The CDR3 loop reads CASSQVRGMREQYF. Written as DNA, the CDR3 is TGTGCCAGCAGCCAGGTTAGGGGGATGCGGGAGCAGTACTTC.

This clonotype has more than one count but fewer than ten. The gene calls are TRBV7-9 and TRBJ2-5, with a possible D match to TRBD1 (5 bases). V lost 2 bases, J lost 5 bases, and 9 bases lay in between. There are 13 residues in the CDR3. CDR1 is SEHNR and CDR2 is FQNEAQ in the germline V gene (reference sequence). The DNA for the CDR3 is TGTGCCAGCAGCTTACAGGGAATTGAGACCCAGTACTTC. This translates into CASSLQGIETQYF.

This chain connects TRBV4-3 to TRBJ2-3; maybe TRBD2 (6 bases). This CDR3 has 18 residues. Between the trimmed V and J ends, which lost 3 bases and 2 bases, there was a span of 21 bases. CDR1 is LGHNA, CDR2 YSLEER, per germline. CDR3 protein: CASSQGVMGGAHTDTQYF. The CDR3 DNA is TGCGCCAGCAGCCAGGGGGTGATGGGCGGGGCGCACACAGATACGCAGTATTTT.

The chain uses TRBV25-1 and TRBJ2-4; TRBD1 matches 8 bases. This CDR3 region has 12 residues. The V gene's germline CDR1 is MGHDK and CDR2 SYGVNS. V lost 8 bases to trimming and J lost 13 bases; unmatched junction nucleotides: 10. This CDR3 reads CASRDRGREQYF. The CDR3 DNA reads TGTGCCAGCCGCGACAGGGGACGAGAGCAGTACTTC.

V usage is TRBV27 and J usage is TRBJ2-1, with D perhaps assigned TRBD1 or TRBD2 (6 bases each). The V gene lost 7 bases and the J gene lost 9 bases, with 25 bases spanning the gap. Germline CDR1 is MNHEY and CDR2 is SMNVEV (reference sequence). This CDR3 region has 16 residues. In DNA form, the CDR3 reads TGTGCCAGCACGTTATCGGGGGCGATCCGAAATTCTGAGCAGTTCTTC. It yields the protein CASTLSGAIRNSEQFF.

This clonotype showed up many times. The J gene is TRBJ2-1, the V gene TRBV6-4, with TRBD2 matching 11 bases. Trimming at V came to 5 bases and at J to 9 bases, leaving 9 bases not matched to a gene. CDR1 and CDR2 (germline): MRHNA, SNTAGT. There are 15 residues in the CDR3. The CDR3: CASSPLAGGPREQFF. The CDR3, as DNA: TGTGCCAGCAGTCCTTTAGCGGGAGGGCCGCGTGAGCAGTTCTTC.

V and J are TRBV5-1 and TRBJ2-1; TRBD1 agrees at 7 bases. The junction had 1 base not matched to a gene; V was cut back by 3 bases and J by 4 bases. CDR1 and CDR2 from the germline V gene are SGHRS and YFSETQ. The CDR3 covers 13 residues. The CDR3 protein is CASSWGQYNEQFF. CDR3 nucleotides: TGCGCCAGCAGCTGGGGACAGTACAATGAGCAGTTCTTC.

The rearrangement uses TRBV4-2 and TRBJ1-5; TRBD1 matches at 7 bases. The V gene end was trimmed by 0 bases and the J gene end by 9 bases; junction bases not matched to a gene: 11. Germline lookup yields CDR1 LGHNA and CDR2 YNFKEQ. This CDR3 region has 16 residues. As DNA, the CDR3 is TGTGCCAGCAGCCAAGATGGGACAGCCCTACCCAGGCCCCAGCATTTT. Protein: CASSQDGTALPRPQHF.

V gene TRBV5-1 combines with J gene TRBJ2-7; D is ambiguous. V shed 0 bases and J shed 0 bases, with 7 bases lying between them. The CDR3 totals 14 residues. From germline, CDR1 is SGHRS and CDR2 YFSETQ. CDR3: CASSLDTYSYEQYF. The CDR3, as DNA: TGCGCCAGCAGCTTGGACACTTACTCCTACGAGCAGTACTTC.

The rearrangement uses TRBV10-3 and TRBJ2-3, with TRBD2 matching 8 bases. CDR3 size: 13 residues. Germline lookup yields CDR1 ENHRY and CDR2 SYGVKD. V lost 6 bases, J lost 4 bases, and 3 bases stayed unmatched. CDR3 DNA: TGTGCCATCAGAGCGGGGGCGTCAGATACGCAGTATTTT. Protein: CAIRAGASDTQYF.

The CDR3 here is CAISGGGENEQFF. The CDR3 coding sequence is TGTGCCATCAGTGGAGGGGGCGAGAATGAGCAGTTCTTC. The rearrangement uses TRBV10-3 and TRBJ2-1, with 7 bases lining up with TRBD1. Per germline, CDR1 ENHRY and CDR2 SYGVKD. The CDR3 extends over 13 amino acids. V lost 4 bases and J lost 7; bases outside the gene matches: 4.

V gene TRBV15 combines with J gene TRBJ2-1, with D perhaps matching TRBD1 (6 bases). V lost 5 bases to trimming and J lost 2 bases, with 10 bases between them. Germline CDR1 LNHNV, CDR2 YYDKDF (reference sequence). This CDR3 has 14 amino acids. The CDR3 is CATSVTGAYNEQFF. Here the CDR3 DNA reads TGTGCCACCAGCGTGACAGGAGCCTACAATGAGCAGTTCTTC.

The chain recombines TRBV27 with TRBJ2-1; D is unclear. Per the germline V gene, CDR1 is MNHEY and CDR2 is SMNVEV (reference sequence). The CDR3 covers 13 residues. Trimming left V 2 bases short and J 5 bases short, with 7 bases between. The CDR3 spells CASSLIGNNEQFF. The CDR3 coding sequence is TGTGCCAGCAGTTTAATAGGCAACAATGAGCAGTTCTTC.

The gene calls are TRBV6-5 and TRBJ2-6; the D is unclear. Germline-derived CDR1 and CDR2 are MNHEY and SVGAGI. The CDR3 extends over 14 amino acids. V was trimmed by 7 bases and J by 1 base, leaving 8 bases between them. CDR3 DNA sequence: TGTGCCAGCAAAGAGCCGTCTGGGGCCAACGTCCTGACTTTC. This codes for CASKEPSGANVLTF.

This chain's CDR3 is CASSYPEVRGNQPQHF. The CDR3, as DNA: TGTGCCAGCAGTTACCCGGAGGTAAGGGGCAATCAGCCCCAGCATTTT. The rearrangement links TRBV6-6 to TRBJ1-5, with D uncertain. This CDR3 is built from 16 residues. V was pared by 2 bases and J by 2 bases, with 13 bases between. The germline V gene has CDR1 MNHNY and CDR2 SVGAGI (reference sequence).

This chain links TRBV6-1 with TRBJ1-4; D unclear. Trimming took off 2 bases at V and 8 bases at J, with 6 bases between the two ends. Germline values: CDR1 MNHNS, CDR2 SASEGT. The length of the CDR3 is 12 residues. The CDR3 here is CASSEQVEKLFF. As DNA, the CDR3 is TGTGCCAGCAGTGAACAGGTCGAAAAACTGTTTTTT.

This sequence joins TRBV20-1 and TRBJ2-1, with 9 positions matching TRBD2. The CDR3 length is 16 residues. The germline CDR1 and CDR2 sequences are DFQATT and SNEGSKA (reference sequence). Trimming cost V 1 base and J 2 bases; bases outside gene matches: 6. CDR3 sequence (DNA): TGCAGTGCTAGAGGCCCAACTAGCGGGCCCTACAATGAGCAGTTCTTC. Its translation is CSARGPTSGPYNEQFF.

This chain connects TRBV4-3 to TRBJ2-1, with D tentatively TRBD1 (6 bases). The CDR3 has 15 amino acids. The germline V gene encodes CDR1 LGHNA and CDR2 YSLEER. V lost 4 bases to trimming and J lost 7 bases, with 17 bases between them. Here the CDR3 reads CASSRTRGLVNEQFF. The CDR3 region has the DNA TGCGCCAGCAGCCGTACGAGGGGGTTGGTGAATGAGCAGTTCTTC.

Notes on this clonotype: The junction departs from germline at one end; a sequencing error may be responsible. This rearrangement joins TRBV28 to TRBJ2-7; 10 bases line up with TRBD1. This CDR3 comprises 14 residues. Germline CDR1 and CDR2: MDHEN and SYDVKM. In nucleotides, the CDR3 is TGTGCCGGCAGCCCGGACAGGGGGTCCTACGAGCAGTACTTC. It encodes CAGSPDRGSYEQYF. Supplemented by reference TRBV28 and TRBJ2-7, the full variable domain reads DVKVTQSSRYLVKRTGEKVFLECVQDMDHENMFWYRQDPGLGLRLIYFSYDVKMKEKGDIPEGYSVSREKKERFSLILESASTNQTSMYLCAGSPDRGSYEQYFGPGTRLTVT.

The rearrangement links TRBV6-1 to TRBJ1-5, with D unclear. The germline gives CDR1 MNHNS, CDR2 SASEGT. This CDR3 spans 10 amino acids. The V and J ends lost 3 bases and 9 bases respectively, with 3 bases between them. The CDR3: CASSDWPQHF. In nucleotides, the CDR3 is TGTGCCAGCAGTGATTGGCCCCAGCATTTT.